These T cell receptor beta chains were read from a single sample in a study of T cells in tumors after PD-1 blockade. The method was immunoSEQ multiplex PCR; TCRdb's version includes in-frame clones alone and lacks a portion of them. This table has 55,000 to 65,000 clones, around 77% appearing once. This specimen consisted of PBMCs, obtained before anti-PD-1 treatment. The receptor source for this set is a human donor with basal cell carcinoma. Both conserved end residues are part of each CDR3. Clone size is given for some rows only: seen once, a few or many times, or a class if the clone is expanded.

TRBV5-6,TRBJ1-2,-,CAHNRDGYTF
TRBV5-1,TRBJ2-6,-,CASSLLGANVLTF
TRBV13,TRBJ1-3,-,CASSPNIVGASGNTIYF
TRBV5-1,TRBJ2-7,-,CASSREMAGRAYEQYF
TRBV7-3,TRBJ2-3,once,CASSLGGGAGDTQYF
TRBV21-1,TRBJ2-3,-,CASSKESEGPDTQYF
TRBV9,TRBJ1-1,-,CASSVRHDPSEAFF
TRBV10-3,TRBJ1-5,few,CAGGTDNQPQHF
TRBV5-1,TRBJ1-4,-,CASSPSTGLSTNEKLFF
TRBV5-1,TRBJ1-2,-,CASSQYREGYTF
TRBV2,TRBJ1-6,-,CASSEVGGRGIGSPLHF
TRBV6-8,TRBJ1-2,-,CASSRLDGYTF
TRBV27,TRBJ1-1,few,CASWSNAGPFPNTEAFF
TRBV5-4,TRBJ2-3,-,CASSLTKLAGNTDTQYF
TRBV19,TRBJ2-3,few,CASSIKASGGAATQYF
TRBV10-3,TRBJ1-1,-,CAISEGQLNTEAFF
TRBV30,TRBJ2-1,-,CAWSRQGRLSSYNEQFF
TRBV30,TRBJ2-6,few,CAWRGASGANVLTF
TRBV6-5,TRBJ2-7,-,CASRQTGTGTYEQYF
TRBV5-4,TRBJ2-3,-,CASSLGPDRTPSTDTQYF
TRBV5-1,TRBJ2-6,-,CASSLGGGGSGANVLTF
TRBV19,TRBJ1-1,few,CASSATGGYTEAFF
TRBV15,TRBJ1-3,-,CATSRGTSRSGNTIYF
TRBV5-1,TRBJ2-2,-,CASSLAGTSGGNTGELFF
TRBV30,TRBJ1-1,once,CAWNQGLGNTEAFF
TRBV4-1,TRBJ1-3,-,CASSQDTRVSSGNTIYF
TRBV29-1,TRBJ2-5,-,CSVAGSYQETQYF
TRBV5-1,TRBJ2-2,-,CASSLLAGHGTGELFF